This TCR beta chain was obtained from a study of vaccination and CD4 T cells after COVID-19. Study background: Each post-COVID sample was drawn after diagnosis, and the median interval was approximately 92 days (range 35 to 161). Overlapping SARS-CoV-2, HCoV-NL63, HCoV-OC43 and HCoV-229E spike peptides were used to stimulate cells. Study conclusions and caveats: From a median of about 20 to 40, SARS-CoV-2-reactive clonotypes increased, though not significantly.

A remark on this clonotype: As yet, its antigen is unknown.

Sequenced with the Oncomine TCR Beta short-read assay was DNA taken from cultured CD4+ T cells. Via MiXCR, TCRdb re-called the PCR reads, giving one row per CDR3 protein. Of 8,500 to 13,000 distinct CDR3 sequences in the sample, around 20% are singletons; the top ten hold about 12%. Documented treatment: roughly ten-day PBMC culture with coronavirus spike peptide pools or control peptides (ViraFEST assay). The CDR3 has 14 residues. Germline V gives CDR1 LNHDA, CDR2 SQIVND (reference sequence). The V segment lost 5 bases and the J segment 0 bases; nucleotides outside the gene matches: 4. This TCR came from a human donor who had recovered from COVID-19. Sequenced here: CD4+ T cells from blood, cultured in vitro, sampled after SARS-CoV-2 vaccination. This rearrangement joins TRBV19 to TRBJ2-7, with 7 bases aligning to TRBD2. Here the CDR3 DNA reads TGTGCCAGTAGTTTCGGGGGGAGCTCCTACGAGCAGTACTTC. This encodes CASSFGGSSYEQYF.